This TCR beta chain was retrieved from a study of T cells in narcolepsy. About the research overall: Enrolled donors included narcolepsy type 1 or type 2 patients and healthy controls.

V was pared by 2 bases and J by 3 bases, with 4 bases between. Germline CDR1 MNHEY, CDR2 SVGAGI. The CDR3 contains 12 residues. The assay was immunoSEQ multiplex PCR, and TCRdb's table has in-frame clones only and misses some. There are tens of thousands of clones in the sample; around 87% occur only once, and under 1% lies in the top ten. Study-wide findings and caveats: Comparing one patient's CSF and blood CD4+ clonotypes highlighted HCRT- and TRIB2-specific autoreactive clonotypes. Reportedly, autoreactive clonotypes were serially detected in patients' blood but not controls'.

The sample holds a few counts of this clone. Its cognate antigen is unknown. The specimen sequenced was memory (CD45RA-) CD4+ T cells from blood. The receptor comes from a human donor in good health. The chain employs TRBV6-5 and TRBJ1-1, with D uncertain. The CDR3 bases are TGTGCCAGCAGTTACAGGGACACTGAAGCTTTCTTT. This codes for CASSYRDTEAFF.